Listed here are 26 T cell receptor beta chains from one sample, sequenced in a study of T cells expressing NK-cell markers. TCRdb re-called the 5' RACE reads and gives one entry per CDR3 protein, without DNA. This table lists about half a million distinct CDR3 sequences. What was sequenced was blood T cells: a sorted CD56 or NKG2C T cell subset, CD4+ or CD8+ T cells, or bulk PBMC T cells (not recorded which). The receptor set was obtained from a woman between 50 and 59 years old in good health.

The chain couples TRBV14 to TRBJ2-4; TCRdb designates TRBD1, a call that cannot be tested without DNA. CDR1 is SGHDN, CDR2 FVKESK, per germline. CDR3 length equals 14 residues. The CDR3 loop is CASSWTGTPNIQYF. Looking up the rest from reference TRBV14 and TRBJ2-4 gives the full variable domain: EAGVTQFPSHSVIEKGQTVTLRCDPISGHDNLYWYRRVMGKEIKFLLHFVKESKQDESGMPNNRFLAERTGGTYSTLKVQPAELEDSGVYFCASSWTGTPNIQYFGAGTRLSVL.

The rearrangement uses TRBV18 and TRBJ2-3; the D call of TRBD1 rests on TCRdb alone, since no DNA is present to check it. The germline CDR1 and CDR2 sequences are KGHSH and LQKENI. The CDR3 runs to 18 residues. CDR3 amino acids: CASSPDRTIGIATDTQYF.

This chain uses TRBV20-1 with TRBJ2-5; the TCRdb call, TRBD1, lacks DNA for checking. CDR1 and CDR2 (germline): DFQATT, SNEGSKA (reference sequence). CDR3 length equals 13 residues. The CDR3 spells CSALQGEGETQYF.

The V gene is TRBV5-1, the J gene TRBJ2-3; the D call from TCRdb, TRBD2, cannot be confirmed without DNA. CDR1 and CDR2 (germline): SGHRS, YFSETQ. This CDR3 comprises 14 residues. The CDR3 region is CASSLDRGDDTQYF.

The V gene is TRBV21-1, the J gene TRBJ1-6. TRBV21-1 is labeled a pseudogene. The CDR3 loop spans 14 amino acids. This CDR3 reads CASSRVQWNSPLHF.

The chain has TRBV7-9 and TRBJ2-1; TCRdb's D call, TRBD2, is unchecked because there is no DNA. This CDR3 has 16 residues. Germline CDR1 SEHNR, CDR2 FQNEAQ (reference sequence). This CDR3 is CASSRRGTGSYNEQFF.

The genes are TRBV3-1 and TRBJ2-5; the TCRdb call, TRBD2, lacks DNA for checking. Looked up from germline, CDR1 is LGHDT and CDR2 is YNNKEL (reference sequence). The CDR3 has 16 residues. The CDR3 reads CASSQEGLAWGETQYF.

The chain joins TRBV5-1 to TRBJ2-3. Germline V gene sequence: CDR1 SGHRS, CDR2 YFSETQ. CDR3 length equals 16 residues. The CDR3 spells CASSFSTLLGTDTQYF.

The chain links TRBV7-9 to TRBJ2-2; TCRdb gives TRBD2 as the D gene, but with no DNA this cannot be confirmed. This CDR3 has 16 residues. Germline assignment: CDR1 SEHNR and CDR2 FQNEAQ (reference sequence). CDR3 residues: CASSLTSGIITGELFF.

This chain links TRBV7-2 with TRBJ2-7; TCRdb's D gene call, TRBD2, goes unchecked for lack of DNA. Per germline, CDR1 SGHTA and CDR2 FQGNSA. The CDR3 has 14 amino acids. The CDR3: CASSPAGGVSEQYF.

The CDR3 loop reads CASSYHGGTNTGELFF. The V call is TRBV7-9, the J call TRBJ2-2; absent DNA, TCRdb's TRBD1 call cannot be checked. This CDR3 is built from 16 residues. The germline V gene has CDR1 SEHNR and CDR2 FQNEAQ (reference sequence).

This sequence joins TRBV4-1 and TRBJ1-2; TCRdb indicates TRBD1, and absent DNA this call remains unverified. Germline-derived CDR1 and CDR2 are MGHRA and YSYEKL. This CDR3 is built from 15 residues. CDR3 region: CASSAWTGPMGGYTF.

The chain carries TRBV5-1 and TRBJ2-5; TCRdb's D call, TRBD1, is unchecked because there is no DNA. The CDR3 loop spans 15 amino acids. CDR1 and CDR2 (germline): SGHRS, YFSETQ. The CDR3 reads CASSPNPGQPLTQYF.

The chain links TRBV6-5 to TRBJ2-5; TCRdb gives TRBD1 as the D gene, but with no DNA this cannot be confirmed. The CDR3 covers 15 residues. Germline CDR1 reads MNHEY; CDR2 reads SVGAGI. CDR3 in amino acids: CASSLRTGSMETQYF.

The chain carries TRBV29-1 and TRBJ1-2; no DNA is available, so the TRBD1 call from TCRdb remains unchecked. The CDR3 extends over 14 amino acids. Germline-derived CDR1 and CDR2 are SQVTM and ANQGSEA. CDR3 residues: CSVSRSGHRDGYTF.

This clonotype shows up as medium-sized by frequency. This chain connects TRBV5-1 to TRBJ2-7; as DNA is missing, the TRBD1 call by TCRdb cannot be tested. Germline V gene data show CDR1 as SGHRS and CDR2 as YFSETQ. This CDR3 comprises 14 residues. CDR3 in amino acids: CASSPDSLSYEQYF.

This sequence joins TRBV20-1 and TRBJ2-1. The CDR3 extends over 14 amino acids. The germline CDR1 and CDR2 sequences are DFQATT and SNEGSKA (reference sequence). CDR3 amino acids: CSASSGPADNEQFF.

V usage is TRBV24-1 and J usage is TRBJ2-1; no DNA is available, so the TRBD1 call from TCRdb remains unchecked. Per the germline V gene, CDR1 is KGHDR and CDR2 is SFDVKD. The CDR3 runs 16 residues. The CDR3 is CATSDPGTGASNEQFF.

The chain couples TRBV24-1 to TRBJ2-5; TCRdb's assignment of TRBD1 cannot be checked, as there is no DNA. The CDR3 spans 17 residues. Germline CDR1 KGHDR, CDR2 SFDVKD. The CDR3 sequence: CATSEGGTGERQETQYF.

The chain joins TRBV4-1 to TRBJ2-1; TCRdb's D call, TRBD1, is unchecked because there is no DNA. CDR3 length: 14 amino acids. Germline V gene sequence: CDR1 MGHRA, CDR2 YSYEKL. This CDR3 reads CASSQAAPGNEQFF.

This chain links TRBV27 with TRBJ2-3. The germline V gene encodes CDR1 MNHEY and CDR2 SMNVEV (reference sequence). The CDR3 length is 16 residues. The CDR3 spells CASSLSIAWGTDTQYF.

The V call is TRBV15, the J call TRBJ2-6; the D call of TRBD2 rests on TCRdb alone, since no DNA is present to check it. The CDR3 has 18 amino acids. In germline, CDR1 is LNHNV, CDR2 YYDKDF (reference sequence). This CDR3 reads CATSRVPSGSSGANVLTF.

The chain couples TRBV6-2 or TRBV6-3 to TRBJ2-1; the TRBD1 assignment by TCRdb is unverifiable without DNA. CDR3 length: 14 residues. Per the germline V gene, CDR1 is MNHEY and CDR2 is SVGEGT. CDR3 loop: CASSGWGVTNEQFF.

The chain has TRBV29-1 and TRBJ2-4; TCRdb reports TRBD1, a call that lacks DNA to check it against. Per the germline V gene, CDR1 is SQVTM and CDR2 is ANQGSEA. This CDR3 comprises 13 residues. CDR3 in amino acids: CSVGQGKGNIQYF. Using reference TRBV29-1 and TRBJ2-4 for the parts outside the CDR3, the full variable domain is SAVISQKPSRDICQRGTSLTIQCQVDSQVTMMFWYRQQPGQSLTLIATANQGSEATYESGFVIDKFPISRPNLTFSTLTVSNMSPEDSSIYLCSVGQGKGNIQYFGAGTRLSVL.

The gene calls are TRBV7-8 and TRBJ2-7; TCRdb names TRBD1, which stays unverified in the absence of DNA. Germline V gives CDR1 SGHVS, CDR2 FQNEAQ. The length of the CDR3 is 14 residues. CDR3 region: CASSLGVGQPEQYF.

V usage is TRBV6-6 and J usage is TRBJ2-3; TCRdb outputs TRBD2, but without DNA this stays unchecked. The V gene's germline CDR1 is MNHNY and CDR2 SVGAGI (reference sequence). The CDR3 runs to 16 residues. This CDR3 reads CASSFLALTSTDTQYF.